This T cell receptor (beta chain) derives from a study of T-cell memory formation after mild COVID-19. Study-level background: Largely donor-specific sequence clusters came from two donors. Overall study findings and caveats: While clones contracting from day 15 to 85 were balanced between CD4 and CD8, later expanders leaned CD4+. There was no confirmation that second-wave clones peaking on day 37 were SARS-CoV-2 specific. Pre-infection memory contained some responding clones, which suggested that cross-reactive memory had joined.

Germline V lookup: CDR1 SGHRS, CDR2 YFSETQ. Trimming removed 5 bases from V and 5 bases from J; junction bases left unmatched: 13. There are 16 residues in the CDR3. TCRdb reanalysed the 5' RACE reads using MiXCR and keeps one entry per CDR3 protein. The data show more than 300,000 distinct CDR3 sequences, roughly 13% seen once. For this clonotype: The target antigen is unknown.

This TCR was recovered from a man in his late teens or twenties who had mild COVID-19 (a few samples of this study predate the infection). Cell type and time point are not known. This chain joins TRBV5-1 and TRBJ2-3; TRBD2 agrees at 8 bases. Sample: PBMCs or a T cell subset sorted from them (not recorded which). CDR3 region: CASRPRAGAIGDTQYF. CDR3 nucleotides: TGCGCCAGCAGACCCCGAGCGGGGGCTATAGGAGATACGCAGTATTTT.